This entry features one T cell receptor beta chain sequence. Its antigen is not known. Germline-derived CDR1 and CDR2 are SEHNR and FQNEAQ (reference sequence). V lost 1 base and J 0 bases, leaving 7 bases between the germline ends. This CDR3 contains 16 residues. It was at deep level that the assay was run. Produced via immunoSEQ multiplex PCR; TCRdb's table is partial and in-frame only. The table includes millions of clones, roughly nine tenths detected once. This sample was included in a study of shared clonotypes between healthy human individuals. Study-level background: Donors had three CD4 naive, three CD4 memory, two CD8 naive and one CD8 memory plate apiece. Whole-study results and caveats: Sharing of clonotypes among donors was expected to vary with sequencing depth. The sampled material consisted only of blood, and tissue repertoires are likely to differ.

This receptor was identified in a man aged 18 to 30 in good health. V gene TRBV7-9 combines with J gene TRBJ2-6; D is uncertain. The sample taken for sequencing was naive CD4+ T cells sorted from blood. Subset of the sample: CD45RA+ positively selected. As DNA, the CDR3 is TGTGCCAGCAGCTTAGATCAGGCCTCTGGGGCCAACGTCCTGACTTTC. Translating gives CASSLDQASGANVLTF.